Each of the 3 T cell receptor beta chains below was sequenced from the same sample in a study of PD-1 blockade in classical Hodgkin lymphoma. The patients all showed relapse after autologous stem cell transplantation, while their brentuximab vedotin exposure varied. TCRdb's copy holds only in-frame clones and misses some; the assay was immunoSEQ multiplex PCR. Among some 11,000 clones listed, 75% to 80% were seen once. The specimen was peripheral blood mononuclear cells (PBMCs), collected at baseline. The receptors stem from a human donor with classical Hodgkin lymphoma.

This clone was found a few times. The CDR3 loop reads CASSYSGGVYNEQFF. The CDR3 DNA reads TGTGCCAGCAGTTACTCTGGGGGGGTCTACAATGAGCAGTTCTTC. The chain couples TRBV6-5 to TRBJ2-1; TRBD2 aligns across 7 bases. The V and J ends lost 0 bases and 3 bases, in that order; junction bases with no gene match: 2. The length of the CDR3 is 15 residues. Germline assignment: CDR1 MNHEY and CDR2 SVGAGI.

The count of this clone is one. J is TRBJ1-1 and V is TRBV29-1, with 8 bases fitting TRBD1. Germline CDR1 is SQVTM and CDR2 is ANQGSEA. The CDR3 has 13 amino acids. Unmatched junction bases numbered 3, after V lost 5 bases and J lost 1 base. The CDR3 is CSVRDRRNTEAFF. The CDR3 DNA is TGCAGCGTTAGGGACAGGCGGAACACTGAAGCTTTCTTT.

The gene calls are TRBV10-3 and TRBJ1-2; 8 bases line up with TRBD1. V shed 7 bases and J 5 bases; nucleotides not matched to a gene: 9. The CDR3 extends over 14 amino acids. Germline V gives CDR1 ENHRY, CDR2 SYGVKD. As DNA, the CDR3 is TGTGCCATCAACCCGGGACAGGCAGTTTATGGCTACACCTTC. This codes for CAINPGQAVYGYTF.